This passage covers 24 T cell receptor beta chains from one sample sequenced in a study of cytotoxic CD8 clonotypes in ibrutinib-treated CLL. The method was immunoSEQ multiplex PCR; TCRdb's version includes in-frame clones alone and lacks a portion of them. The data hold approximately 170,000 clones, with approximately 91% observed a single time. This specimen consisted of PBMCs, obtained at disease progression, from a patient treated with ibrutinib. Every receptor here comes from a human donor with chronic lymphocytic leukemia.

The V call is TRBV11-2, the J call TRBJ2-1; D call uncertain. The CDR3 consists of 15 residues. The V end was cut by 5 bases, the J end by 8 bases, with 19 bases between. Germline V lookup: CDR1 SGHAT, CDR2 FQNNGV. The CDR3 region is CASSPLELEFDEQFF. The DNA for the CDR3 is TGTGCCAGCAGCCCATTGGAGCTGGAGTTCGATGAGCAGTTCTTC.

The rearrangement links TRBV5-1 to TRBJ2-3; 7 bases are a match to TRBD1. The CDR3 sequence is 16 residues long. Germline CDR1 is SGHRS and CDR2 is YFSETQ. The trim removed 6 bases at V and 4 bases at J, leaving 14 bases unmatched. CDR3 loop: CASMTRTGAGADTQYF. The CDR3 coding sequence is TGCGCCAGCATGACGCGGACAGGCGCAGGGGCAGATACGCAGTATTTT.

CDR3 region: CSVGRGMNTEAFF. The CDR3 DNA reads TGCAGCGTTGGACGGGGGATGAACACTGAAGCTTTCTTT. The V gene is TRBV29-1, the J gene TRBJ1-1, with D perhaps TRBD1 (5 bases). V was trimmed by 4 bases and J by 0 bases, leaving 9 bases between them. There are 13 residues in the CDR3. CDR1 and CDR2 from the germline V gene are SQVTM and ANQGSEA.

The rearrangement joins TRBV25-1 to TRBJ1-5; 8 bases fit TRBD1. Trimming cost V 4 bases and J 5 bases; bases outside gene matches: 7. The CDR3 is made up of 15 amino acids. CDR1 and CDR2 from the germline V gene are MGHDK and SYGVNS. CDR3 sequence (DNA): TGTGCCAGCAGTGGGCGACAGGGGCCGCATCAGCCCCAGCATTTT. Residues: CASSGRQGPHQPQHF. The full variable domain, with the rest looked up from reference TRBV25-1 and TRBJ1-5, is EADIYQTPRYLVIGTGKKITLECSQTMGHDKMYWYQQDPGMELHLIHYSYGVNSTEKGDLSSESTVSRIRTEHFPLTLESARPSHTSQYLCASSGRQGPHQPQHFGDGTRLSIL.

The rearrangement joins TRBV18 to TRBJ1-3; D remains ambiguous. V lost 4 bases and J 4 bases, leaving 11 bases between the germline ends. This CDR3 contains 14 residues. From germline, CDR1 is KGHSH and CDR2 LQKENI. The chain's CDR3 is CASSLDISGNTIYF. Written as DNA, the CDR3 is TGTGCCAGCTCACTAGACATTTCCGGAAACACCATATATTTT.

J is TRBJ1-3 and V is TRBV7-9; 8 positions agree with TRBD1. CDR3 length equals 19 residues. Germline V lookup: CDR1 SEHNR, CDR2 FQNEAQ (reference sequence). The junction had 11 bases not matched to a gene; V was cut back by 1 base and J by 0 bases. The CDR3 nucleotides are TGTGCCAGCAGCTTAGTGGCAGGGGGCTACCTAACCTCTGGAAACACCATATATTTT. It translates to CASSLVAGGYLTSGNTIYF. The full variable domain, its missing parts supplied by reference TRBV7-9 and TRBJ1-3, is DTGVSQNPRHKITKRGQNVTFRCDPISEHNRLYWYRQTLGQGPEFLTYFQNEAQLEKSRLLSDRFSAERPKGSFSTLEIQRTEQGDSAMYLCASSLVAGGYLTSGNTIYFGEGSWLTVV.

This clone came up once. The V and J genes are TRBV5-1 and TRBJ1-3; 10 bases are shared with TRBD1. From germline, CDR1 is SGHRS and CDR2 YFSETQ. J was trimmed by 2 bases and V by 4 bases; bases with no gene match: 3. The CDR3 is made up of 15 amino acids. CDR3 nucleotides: TGCGCCAGCAGCGCGGACAGGGGGGCTGGAAACACCATATATTTT. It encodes CASSADRGAGNTIYF.

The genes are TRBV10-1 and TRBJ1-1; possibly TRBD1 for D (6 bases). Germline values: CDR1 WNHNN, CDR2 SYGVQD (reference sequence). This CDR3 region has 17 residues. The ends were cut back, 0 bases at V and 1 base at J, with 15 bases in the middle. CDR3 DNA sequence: TGCGCCAGCAGTGAGTCTCGCTCACAGGGATCGAACACTGAAGCTTTCTTT. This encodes CASSESRSQGSNTEAFF.

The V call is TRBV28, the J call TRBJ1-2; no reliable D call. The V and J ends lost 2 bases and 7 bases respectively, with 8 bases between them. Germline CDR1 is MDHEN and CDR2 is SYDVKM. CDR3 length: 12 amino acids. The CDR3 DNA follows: TGTGCCAGCAGTTTACTCCGGGGTGGCTACACCTTC. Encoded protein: CASSLLRGGYTF.

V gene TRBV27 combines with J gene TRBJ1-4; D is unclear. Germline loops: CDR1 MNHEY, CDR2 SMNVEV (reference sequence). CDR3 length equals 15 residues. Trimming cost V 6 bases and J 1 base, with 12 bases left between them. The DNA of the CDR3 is TGTGCCAGCAGCCAGACGGGAGGAACTAATGAAAAACTGTTTTTT. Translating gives CASSQTGGTNEKLFF.

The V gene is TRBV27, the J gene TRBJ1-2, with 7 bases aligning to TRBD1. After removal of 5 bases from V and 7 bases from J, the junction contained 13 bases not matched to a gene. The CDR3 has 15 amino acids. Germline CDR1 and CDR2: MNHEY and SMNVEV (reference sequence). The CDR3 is CASSRTGTVSFGYTF. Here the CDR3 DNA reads TGTGCCAGCAGTCGTACCGGGACAGTCTCCTTTGGCTACACCTTC.

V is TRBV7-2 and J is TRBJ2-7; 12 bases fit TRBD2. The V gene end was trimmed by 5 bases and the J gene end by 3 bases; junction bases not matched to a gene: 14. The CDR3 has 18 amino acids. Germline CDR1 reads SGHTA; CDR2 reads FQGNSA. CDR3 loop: CASSRPGTSGPNFYEQYF. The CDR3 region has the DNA TGTGCCAGCAGCAGACCCGGGACTAGCGGGCCAAACTTCTACGAGCAGTACTTC.

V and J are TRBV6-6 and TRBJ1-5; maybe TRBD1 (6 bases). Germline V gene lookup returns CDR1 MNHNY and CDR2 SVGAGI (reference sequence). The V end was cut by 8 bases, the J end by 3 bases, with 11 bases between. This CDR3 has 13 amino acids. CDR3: CASDRDNNQPQHF. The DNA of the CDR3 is TGTGCCAGCGACCGGGACAACAATCAGCCCCAGCATTTT.

The CDR3 bases are TGTGCTAGTGGTCCGACCGCTACCCTCCATGGCTACACCTTC. The encoded protein is CASGPTATLHGYTF. The V gene is TRBV12-5, the J gene TRBJ1-2; no definite D call. Per the germline V gene, CDR1 is LGHNT and CDR2 is FRNRAP. The length of the CDR3 is 14 residues. Deletions cut 5 bases from V and 6 bases from J, with 16 bases between.

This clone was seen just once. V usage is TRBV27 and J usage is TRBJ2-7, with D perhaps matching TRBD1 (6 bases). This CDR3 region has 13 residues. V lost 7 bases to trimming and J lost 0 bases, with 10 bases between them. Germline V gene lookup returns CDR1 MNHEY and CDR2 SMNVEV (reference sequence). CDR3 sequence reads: CASIGTNSYEQYF. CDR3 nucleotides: TGTGCCAGCATTGGGACAAACTCCTACGAGCAGTACTTC.

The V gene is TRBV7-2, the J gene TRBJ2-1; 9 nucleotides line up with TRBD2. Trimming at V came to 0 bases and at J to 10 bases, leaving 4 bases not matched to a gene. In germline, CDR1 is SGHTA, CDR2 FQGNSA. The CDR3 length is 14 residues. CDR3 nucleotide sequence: TGTGCCAGCAGCTTAGCTCCCAGCGGGGGGGAGCAGTTCTTC. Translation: CASSLAPSGGEQFF.

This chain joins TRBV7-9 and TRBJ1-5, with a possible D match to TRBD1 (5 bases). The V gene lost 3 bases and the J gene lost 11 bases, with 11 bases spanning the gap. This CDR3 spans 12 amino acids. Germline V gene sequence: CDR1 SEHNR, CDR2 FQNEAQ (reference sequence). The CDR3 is CASSFPEGTQHF. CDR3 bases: TGTGCCAGCAGCTTCCCGGAGGGGACCCAGCATTTT.

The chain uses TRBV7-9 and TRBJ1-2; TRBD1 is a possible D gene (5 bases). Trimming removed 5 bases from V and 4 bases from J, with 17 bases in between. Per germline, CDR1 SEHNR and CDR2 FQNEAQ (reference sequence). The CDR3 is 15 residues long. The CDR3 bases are TGTGCCAGCAGCCACCCCAGGGTATCTGCCTATGGCTACACCTTC. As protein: CASSHPRVSAYGYTF. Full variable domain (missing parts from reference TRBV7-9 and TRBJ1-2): DTGVSQNPRHKITKRGQNVTFRCDPISEHNRLYWYRQTLGQGPEFLTYFQNEAQLEKSRLLSDRFSAERPKGSFSTLEIQRTEQGDSAMYLCASSHPRVSAYGYTFGSGTRLTVV.

CDR3 nucleotide sequence: TGTGCCAGCAGCAAAATAGTGCATTCGAACACTGAAGCTTTCTTT. It is translated as CASSKIVHSNTEAFF. This rearrangement joins TRBV21-1 to TRBJ1-1. TRBV21-1 is shown as a pseudogene. This CDR3 region has 15 residues.

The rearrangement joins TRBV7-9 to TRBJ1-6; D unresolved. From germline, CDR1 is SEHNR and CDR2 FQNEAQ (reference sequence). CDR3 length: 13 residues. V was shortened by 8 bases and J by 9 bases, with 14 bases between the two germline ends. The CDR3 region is CASGGERVSPLHF. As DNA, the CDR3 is TGTGCCAGCGGTGGGGAACGGGTTTCACCCCTCCACTTT.

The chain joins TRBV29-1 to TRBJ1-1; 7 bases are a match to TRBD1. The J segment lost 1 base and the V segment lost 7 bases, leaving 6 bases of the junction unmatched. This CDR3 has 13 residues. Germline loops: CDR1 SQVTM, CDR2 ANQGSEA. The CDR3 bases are TGCAGCGCTCGGACAGGAGGGAACACTGAAGCTTTCTTT. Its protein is CSARTGGNTEAFF.

CDR3 coding DNA: TGCGCCAGCATGAGAACCAGCTCCTACAATGAGCAGTTCTTC. Translation gives CASMRTSSYNEQFF. The rearrangement joins TRBV10-2 to TRBJ2-1; no clear D. Germline V CDR1 and CDR2: WSHSY, SAAADI. The CDR3 is 14 amino acids. V was shortened by 7 bases and J by 0 bases, with 10 bases between the two germline ends.

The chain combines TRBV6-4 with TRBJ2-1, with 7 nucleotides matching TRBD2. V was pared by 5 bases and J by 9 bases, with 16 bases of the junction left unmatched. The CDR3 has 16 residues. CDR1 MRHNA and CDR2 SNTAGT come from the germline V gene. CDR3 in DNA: TGTGCCAGCAGTTTAGCACCGGGACCCCCGGGAGGTGAGCAGTTCTTC. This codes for CASSLAPGPPGGEQFF.

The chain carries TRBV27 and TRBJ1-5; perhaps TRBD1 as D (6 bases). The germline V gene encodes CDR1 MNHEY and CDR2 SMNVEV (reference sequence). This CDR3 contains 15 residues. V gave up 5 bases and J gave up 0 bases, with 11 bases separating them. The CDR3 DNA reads TGTGCCAGCAGTACAGGGACATATAGCAATCAGCCCCAGCATTTT. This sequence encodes CASSTGTYSNQPQHF.